This entry concerns a single T cell receptor beta chain. At least ten counts were recorded for this clonotype. Its antigen remains unidentified. The sample holds no much larger clone one base away, and base qualities are not on file. In the ophthalmopathy patients, disease was moderately to severely active, with a Clinical Activity Score of 3 or more, a NOSPECS grade of 4 or more, and a duration of less than 3 months. Patients with uncontrolled infections, other autoimmune diseases, pregnancy or lactation were excluded. Diagnoses relied on clinical symptoms, serum thyroxine and TRAb, thyroid ultrasound and orbital computed tomography. PBMCs were isolated from more than 9 ml of fresh peripheral blood by Ficoll-Paque density gradient centrifugation. Total RNA was extracted with Trizol reagent, and quality was checked on an Agilent 2100 Bioanalyzer. The sample comes from a study of T cells in Graves' hyperthyroidism and ophthalmopathy (dated 2019 in TCRdb). Regarding the complete study: Peripheral blood samples were taken at initial diagnosis, before any treatment was given. Prospective prediction of ophthalmopathy was tested in an independent validation cohort consisting of 18 to 20 hyperthyroidism patients and some 17 patients who later progressed to ophthalmopathy. TCR V-J signatures able to tell the groups apart were searched for in a discovery cohort of some 97 patients, of whom over 40 had Graves' ophthalmopathy and about 60 had stable Graves' hyperthyroidism. The roughly 91 discovery patients were randomly divided into training and test sets at a 7:3 ratio. The paper describes TCR Vbeta CDR3 sequencing of around 130 peripheral blood samples, made up of some 42 ophthalmopathy patients, roughly 80 hyperthyroidism patients and around 17 progressor patients. The study also compared thyroid tissue and blood T-cell repertoires from 5 to 7 Graves' hyperthyroidism patients. After sampling, hyperthyroidism patients received methimazole starting at 30 mg daily, and ophthalmopathy patients received high-dose intravenous methylprednisolone. Broad study findings and their caveats: No statistical method was used to set the sample size in advance, and investigators knew the group allocation. Most expanded thyroid clonotypes (frequency above 0.001) were also detected in blood, a finding suggesting that blood repertoires may reflect thyroid immune responses. Ophthalmopathy was separated from stable hyperthyroidism by a 13 V-J signature model, with approximately 85% sensitivity and roughly 81% specificity obtained in cross-validation and 80%/75% obtained in testing. In validation, the model predicted progression to ophthalmopathy with over 60% sensitivity and around 72% specificity, a median of approximately 6.7 months before onset.

The CDR3 contains 13 residues, cysteine and phenylalanine counted. Of the read, only the CDR3 DNA is kept; its 39 bases are in frame from base 1. Via the germline V gene (reference sequence), CDR1 is GTSNPN and CDR2 SVGIG. V is cut back by 5 bases and J by 6 bases, with 7 bases in the junction unmatched. The TCR beta CDR3 regions were amplified from RNA transcripts. A first-round RT-PCR of the TCR CDR3 used the HTBI primer set with the Qiagen OneStep RT-PCR kit. Libraries were constructed in a second round of multiplex PCR, after which size selection and purification were carried out. Paired-end sequencing of the libraries was performed with 100 bp reads on an Illumina HiSeq2000. The authors' analysis ran thus. SOAPnuke was used to process the raw data, removing reads that contained adapters or uncalled bases, had a mean Phred below 15, or lacked an exact match to the constant primer or identifier. High-quality paired reads were merged with COPE v1.2.5, and unique nucleotide sequences were defined as clonotypes. Clonotypes were aligned to IMGT TRBV, TRBD and TRBJ reference segments using MiTCR v1.1. The analysis was restricted to V-J combinations with a frequency above 0.0001, which together covered approximately 99% of the repertoires. A TCS score was defined as the ratio of F50 (clonal expansion) to E x V (chaos), with BLOSUM62-based TCRdist applied between CDR3 peptides within each V-J. Welch's t-statistics and random forest reduced around 510 V-J features to roughly 13, which were used in a naive Bayes classifier (R e1071). TCRdb applied fastp at Q25 and MiXCR to the public reads, then kept only in-frame beta chains. Each CDR3 protein appears once, grouped with its most common genes and DNA. TCRdb assigned the V and J calls; the authors' analysis was not used. The table for this sample lists over 500,000 distinct CDR3 sequences; 15% to 20% of them were counted only once. About 16% of the sample lies in the top ten.

Rearrangement joined TRBV30 to TRBJ2-7, with 10 bases aligning to TRBD1. The TCR originated in a woman younger than 30 with Graves' ophthalmopathy. The specimen was blood. The nucleotide sequence is TGTGCCTGGGGGACAGGGGCATCAATCGAGCAGTACTTC. It translates to CAWGTGASIEQYF.